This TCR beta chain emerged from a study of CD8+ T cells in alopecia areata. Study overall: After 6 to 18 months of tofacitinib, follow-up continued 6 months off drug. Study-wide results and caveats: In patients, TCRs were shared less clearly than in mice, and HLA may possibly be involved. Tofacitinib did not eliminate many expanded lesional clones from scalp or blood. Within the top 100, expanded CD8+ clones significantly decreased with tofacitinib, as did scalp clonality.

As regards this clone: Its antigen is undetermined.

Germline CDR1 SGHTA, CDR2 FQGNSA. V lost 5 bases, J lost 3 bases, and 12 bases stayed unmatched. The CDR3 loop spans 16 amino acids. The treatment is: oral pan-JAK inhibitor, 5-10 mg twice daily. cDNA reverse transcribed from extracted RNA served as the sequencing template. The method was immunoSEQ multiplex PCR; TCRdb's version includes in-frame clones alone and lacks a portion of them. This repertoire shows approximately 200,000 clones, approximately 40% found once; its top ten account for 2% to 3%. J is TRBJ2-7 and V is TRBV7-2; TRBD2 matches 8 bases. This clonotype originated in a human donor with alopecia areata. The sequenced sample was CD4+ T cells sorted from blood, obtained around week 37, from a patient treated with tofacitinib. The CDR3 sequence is CASSAFLSGGSYEQYF. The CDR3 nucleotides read TGTGCCAGCAGCGCTTTCCTATCGGGGGGGAGCTACGAGCAGTACTTC. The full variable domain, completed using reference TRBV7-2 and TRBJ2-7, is GAGVSQSPSNKVTEKGKDVELRCDPISGHTALYWYRQSLGQGLEFLIYFQGNSAPDKSGLPSDRFSAERTGGSVSTLTIQRTQQEDSAVYLCASSAFLSGGSYEQYFGPGTRLTVT.